This TCR beta chain was observed in a study of cytomegalovirus exposure and HLA in healthy donors (dated by TCRdb to the late 2010s). With respect to the entire study: An earlier analysis of 587 of the donors reported approximately 300 Gb of sequence data and 117 million unique TCR beta sequences obtained from approximately 180 million T cells. Roughly 300 gigabases of sequencing data and 78 million or so unique TCR sequences were included in an early release covering about 620 HLA-typed donors. The genetic ancestry cluster associated with self-reported Caucasian donors included roughly four fifths of the 398 genotyped donors. The study aimed to test whether cataloging public T cell receptors could reveal signatures of past pathogen exposure. Using immunosequencing, the study profiled T cell repertoires from about 610 subjects and related those repertoires to cytomegalovirus serostatus. Besides the first cohort of 550 to 750 subjects, a separate validation cohort made up of 120 different subjects was used. To predict cytomegalovirus infection status, the study combined high-throughput TCR immunosequencing, statistical association of individual TCRs with disease status, and machine learning. A later analysis re-analyzed previously published TCR beta repertoires from 666 donors and added high-resolution HLA genotyping to study TCR occurrence patterns. In the later analysis, no new phenotypic data were used to find candidate immune exposures; instead, reliance was placed on TCR beta sequences and their occurrence across donors. In an earlier analysis of a few hundred of the donors, high-throughput TCR beta sequencing was used to judge whether each TCR beta V gene segment behaved as functional or pseudogenic. Donor age, sex, ethnicity and CMV serostatus were compiled alongside the repertoire data. Genome-wide SNP genotypes for about 65% of the 666 donors were used in a later genetic analysis, which treated that subset as a discovery cohort. All discovery cohort repertoires had been generated on a single sequencing platform. Class I and class II HLA loci were covered by the typing at four-digit resolution. Typing coverage differed by locus: A, B, C, DRB1 and DQB1 were typed in about 629-630 donors, DQA1 in roughly 510, DPA1 in around 600, and DPB1 in around 490. Because of strong linkage in the cohort, roughly five DR-DQ haplotypes were treated as single units for association and clustering. On average, roughly 200,000 unique TCR beta nucleotide sequences were sequenced per donor among about 400 genotyped donors of the cohort, with roughly 18% of those sequences being non-productive. Study-wide conclusions, independent of this receptor: Because HLA typing was unavailable for some donors at each locus, only the typed subset was used in association tests. The presence/absence analyses assumed that sequencing depth was roughly uniform across donors, and that assumption may not be true. Because counts were too low, roughly 18 rarely observed V segments, including chromosome 9 orphons, were left out of the earlier analysis of over 550 of the donors. Linkage disequilibrium might explain the correlated functional status among segregating V segments, but an unknown experimental factor could not be excluded. A few of the identified cytomegalovirus-associated TCR beta chains were confirmed in vitro to be specific for cytomegalovirus antigens. Cytomegalovirus status was reported to be diagnosed by the classifier with high specificity and sensitivity in both the original and validation cohorts. It was suggested by the authors that the approach could potentially be generalized to other disease states and immunological phenotypes. In a later analysis, 15,000 to 20,000 TCR beta sequences were associated with specific HLA alleles at a false discovery rate of 0.05. A later analysis found that most CMV-associated TCR beta chains appeared HLA-restricted, with HLA associations seemingly driven largely by CMV exposure. A cluster of highly shared sequence variants was judged likely to represent a technical artifact of the sequencing pipeline. An earlier analysis of some 590 of the donors showed that most TCR beta V segments appeared in productive rearrangements either about 90% or about 30% of the time, which broadly matched IMGT annotations. In a later analysis, TCR association rates were found to vary across HLA loci, with the most associated TCRs seen for DRB1 alleles and the fewest for HLA-C alleles. The 87-base-pair reads could not distinguish some IMGT-functional V segments, including TRBV6-2 and TRBV6-3, so those segments were excluded. In a later analysis, HLA-associated TCR beta chains were found to be more clonally expanded and to have lower generation probabilities than equally common non-associated chains. A later genetic analysis associated a missense DCLRE1C variant with V-gene and J-gene trimming of TCR beta chains, and an independent cohort replicated the association. Compared with the approximately 710-donor mean, donors in an Asian-associated ancestry cluster had fewer N-insertions in productive TCRs, according to a later genetic analysis. Most TCR sequences were observed very rarely across donors, whereas some public TCRs were present in many individuals. Immune exposure information for the cohort was limited to CMV serostatus. In this cohort, only TCR beta chains were sequenced, and detectable features were limited by the absence of alpha or paired-chain data. Assigning TCR associations to individual alleles was difficult when HLA alleles, especially DR and DQ, strongly co-occurred. A further reported finding was that TCR beta sequences accurately predicted the HLA-A and HLA-B alleles for most subjects in the first cohort. In the study, roughly 160 TCR beta chains were listed as associated with cytomegalovirus. According to a later analysis, parvovirus B19, influenza, CMV and Epstein-Barr virus appeared linked to several top co-occurrence clusters.

The junction carries 12 bases between V and J, which are trimmed by 0 bases and 1 base respectively. From the germline V gene (reference sequence), CDR1 is MNHEY and CDR2 is SMNVEV. The CDR3 starts with the cysteine, ends with the phenylalanine, and has 16 residues. The DNA shown is the 48-base CDR3, in frame from base 1. The cohort was made up of 500 to 800 healthy bone marrow donors. At the time of sampling, all cohort members were nominally healthy, though unrecorded immune exposures were likely present. The donor was CMV seropositive and belonged to the group of a few hundred seropositive cohort members. Every donor gave a peripheral blood sample, and the peripheral blood mononuclear cells from that sample were used for TCR beta sequencing. Genomic DNA was extracted from the blood cell samples with the Qiagen DNeasy Blood Extraction Kit. Notes on this clone: Its antigen is currently not known. Base qualities were left out, and no much larger clone turns up one base away.

Receptor libraries were prepared by the immunoSEQ multiplex PCR assay. A mixture of 60 forward primers for TCR Vbeta segments and 13 reverse primers for TCR Jbeta segments was used in the multiplex PCR. The CDR3 region of rearranged TCR beta genes was amplified from genomic DNA with a multiplex PCR assay. Amplified TCR beta libraries were sequenced as 87-base-pair reads on the Illumina HiSeq System. From the authors' description of their analysis: In a later analysis, tens of millions of unique TCR beta chains were counted across the roughly 610 repertoires, and roughly 11 million of these chains were shared by at least two donors. A nearest-neighbor algorithm error-corrected the raw reads and collapsed the reads into unique sequences, merging closely related sequences to remove PCR and sequencing errors. To assign V, D and J gene segments, CDR3 sequences were aligned to IMGT reference sequences. For a sequence to be retained, a match of at least six nucleotides to both a V gene segment and a J gene segment was required. A rearrangement was called productive if the CDR3 had no stop codons and remained in frame with V and J, and every other rearrangement was called non-productive. Following IMGT convention, CDR3 was defined as the stretch from the second conserved V-encoded cysteine to the conserved J-encoded phenylalanine. In an earlier analysis of 587 of the donors, sequences lacking an unambiguous match to a single V gene segment were excluded. In an earlier analysis of a few hundred of the donors, V segments were called functional above 56.7% productive rearrangements and were called segregating when the between-donor standard deviation exceeded 5%. A statistical classification framework was built to diagnose cytomegalovirus status from the catalog of TCR beta chain sequences. In a later analysis, V and J genes were assigned by comparing TCR nucleotide sequences against IMGT/GENE-DB human TR gene sequences. A later analysis assigned CDR3 sequences and most-parsimonious VDJ recombination scenarios with the TCRdist pipeline. A later analysis defined each TCR beta chain by its CDR3 amino acid sequence plus V-gene family, and excluded reads lacking a unique V-gene family. To address suspected cross-contamination and a sequencing artifact, a later analysis removed some 620 highly shared, low-generation-probability nucleotide sequences. A later analysis calculated a clonal expansion index for each public chain from normalized within-repertoire ranks of inferred template counts. A later analysis computed generation probabilities with a VDJ recombination model fitted to out-of-frame rearrangements, and checked the results against IGoR. In a later analysis, hypergeometric tests were used to score TCR-TCR, TCR-HLA and TCR-CMV co-occurrence, with a repertoire-size bias correction applied to TCR pairs. In a later analysis, false discovery rates were estimated by permuting HLA or CMV assignments 20 times. In a later analysis, co-occurring TCRs were grouped using DBSCAN, and TCRdist sequence similarity was added for clustering within HLA-allele-positive subsets. Co-occurrence clustering excluded repertoires with fewer than 30,000 or more than 120,000 public chains, plus five with anomalous nucleotide sharing. What TCRdb holds here is the immuneACCESS table cut down to in-frame rearrangements. Part of the clones is not present; checked against another copy, under half of the missing clones reflect an unresolved V gene, and the others are unexplained. Clonal size and the V and J genes are those of that table, whereas D and trimming came from the DNA. The sample yields roughly 130,000 clones; roughly four fifths were counted once. The top ten constitute around 11% of the sample.

Sequencing input: PBMCs. This clonotype was sampled from a male donor in good health and CMV-seropositive. Recombination connected TRBV27 to TRBJ1-2, with a tentative D gene TRBD1 over 6 matching bases. The bases read TGTGCCAGCAGTTTATCTAACAGGGAAATTAACTATGGCTACACCTTC. It codes for CASSLSNREINYGYTF.